This TCR beta chain is drawn from a study of control samples from healthy donors and cancer patients. Trimming took 2 bases from V and 1 from J; bases not matched to a gene: 0. In germline, CDR1 is MNHEY, CDR2 SMNVEV (reference sequence). CDR3 length: 15 residues. Generated by immunoSEQ multiplex PCR, the TCRdb table keeps only in-frame clones and is missing some. The sample lists roughly 100,000 clones, about 92% occurring once. The chain links TRBV27 to TRBJ2-3, with TRBD2 identical over 10 bases. Sample: blood. The TCR comes from a woman aged 18-30 years in good health. The CDR3 spells CASSLLAGGTDTQYF. CDR3 bases: TGTGCCAGCAGTTTACTAGCGGGGGGCACAGATACGCAGTATTTT.